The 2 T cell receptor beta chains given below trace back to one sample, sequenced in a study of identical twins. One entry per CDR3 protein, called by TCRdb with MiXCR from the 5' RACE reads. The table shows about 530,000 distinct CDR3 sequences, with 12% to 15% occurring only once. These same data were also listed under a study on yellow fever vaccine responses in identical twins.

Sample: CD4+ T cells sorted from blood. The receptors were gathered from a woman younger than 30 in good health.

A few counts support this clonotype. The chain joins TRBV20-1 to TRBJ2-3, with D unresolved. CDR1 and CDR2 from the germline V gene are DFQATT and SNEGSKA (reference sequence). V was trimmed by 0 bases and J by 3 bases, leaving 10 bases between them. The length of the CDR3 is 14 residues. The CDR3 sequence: CSARDPFRTDTQYF. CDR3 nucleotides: TGCAGTGCTAGAGATCCGTTTCGGACAGATACGCAGTATTTT.

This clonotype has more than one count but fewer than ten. The CDR3 protein is CASSYARGSDTQYF. The CDR3 DNA follows: TGTGCCAGCAGTTACGCCCGGGGCTCAGATACGCAGTATTTT. This chain joins TRBV6-5 and TRBJ2-3, with D possibly being TRBD1 or TRBD2 (5 bases each). V shed 2 bases and J shed 4 bases, with 10 bases lying between them. CDR1 MNHEY and CDR2 SVGAGI come from the germline V gene. The CDR3 contains 14 residues.